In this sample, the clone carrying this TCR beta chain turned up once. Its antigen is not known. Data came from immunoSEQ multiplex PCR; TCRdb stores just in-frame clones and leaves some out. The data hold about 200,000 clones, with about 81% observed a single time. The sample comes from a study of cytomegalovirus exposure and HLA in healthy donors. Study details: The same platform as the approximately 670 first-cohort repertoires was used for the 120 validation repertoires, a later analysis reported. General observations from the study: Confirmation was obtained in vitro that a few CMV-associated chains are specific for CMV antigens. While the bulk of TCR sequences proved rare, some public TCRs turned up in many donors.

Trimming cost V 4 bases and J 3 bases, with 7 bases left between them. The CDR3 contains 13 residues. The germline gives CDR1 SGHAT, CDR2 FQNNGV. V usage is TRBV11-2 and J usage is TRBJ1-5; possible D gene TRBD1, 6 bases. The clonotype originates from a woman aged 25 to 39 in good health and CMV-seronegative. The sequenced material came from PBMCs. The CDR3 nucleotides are TGTGCCAGCAGCTCGGGACACAATCAGCCCCAGCATTTT. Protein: CASSSGHNQPQHF.